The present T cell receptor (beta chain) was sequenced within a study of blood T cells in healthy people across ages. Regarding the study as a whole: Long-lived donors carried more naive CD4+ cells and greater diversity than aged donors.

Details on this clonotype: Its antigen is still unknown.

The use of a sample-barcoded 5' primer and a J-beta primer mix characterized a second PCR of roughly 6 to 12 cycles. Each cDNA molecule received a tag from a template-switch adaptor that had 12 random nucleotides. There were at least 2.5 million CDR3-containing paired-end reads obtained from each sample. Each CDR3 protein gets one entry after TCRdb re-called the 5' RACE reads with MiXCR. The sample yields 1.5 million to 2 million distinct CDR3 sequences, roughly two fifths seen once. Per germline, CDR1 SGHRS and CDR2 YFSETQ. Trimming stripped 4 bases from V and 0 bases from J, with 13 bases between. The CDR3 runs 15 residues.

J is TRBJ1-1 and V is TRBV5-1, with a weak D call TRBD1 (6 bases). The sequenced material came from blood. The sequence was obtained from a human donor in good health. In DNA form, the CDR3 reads TGCGCCAGCAGCGCCTGGGACATGATGAACACTGAAGCTTTCTTT. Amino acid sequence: CASSAWDMMNTEAFF.